One sample yielded the 29 T cell receptor beta chains listed below, sequenced in a study of OX40 agonist ivuxolimab in advanced cancers. Some clones are missing from TCRdb's copy, which holds only in-frame ones; the method was immunoSEQ multiplex PCR. The sample includes roughly 63,000 clones, approximately 92% of them seen just once. Material: CD4+ or CD8+ T cells sorted from blood, obtained in a trial of the OX40 agonist ivuxolimab. All receptors come from an adult with an advanced solid tumor such as melanoma, head and neck, liver or kidney cancer.

The chain combines TRBV9 with TRBJ2-7, with 8 positions matching TRBD2. Losses at the gene ends were 4 bases for V and 4 bases for J; bases not matched to a gene: 4. The CDR3 spans 13 residues. CDR1 is SGDLS and CDR2 is YYNGEE in the germline V gene. As DNA, the CDR3 is TGTGCCAGCAGCACGGGACTAGGGTACGAGCAGTACTTC. It encodes CASSTGLGYEQYF.

V and J are TRBV9 and TRBJ1-4; possible D gene TRBD1, 5 bases. Between the trimmed V and J ends, which lost 1 base and 7 bases, there was a span of 11 bases. This CDR3 is built from 14 residues. Per the germline V gene, CDR1 is SGDLS and CDR2 is YYNGEE. The CDR3 nucleotides are TGTGCCAGCAGCGTACCAGGGTCGGGTGAAAAACTGTTTTTT. Translation: CASSVPGSGEKLFF.

This clone has only one observation. The V gene is TRBV7-9, the J gene TRBJ2-4; D possibly corresponds to TRBD1 (6 bases). Germline lookup yields CDR1 SEHNR and CDR2 FQNEAQ (reference sequence). The V end was cut by 5 bases, the J end by 5 bases, with 7 bases between. CDR3 size: 12 residues. This chain's CDR3 is CASSRTENIQYF. The CDR3 DNA sequence: TGTGCCAGCAGCAGGACAGAAAACATTCAGTACTTC.

This sequence joins TRBV9 and TRBJ1-2, with 9 bases matching TRBD1. Germline V gene sequence: CDR1 SGDLS, CDR2 YYNGEE. Trimming removed 4 bases from V and 7 bases from J; junction bases left unmatched: 8. CDR3 length equals 14 residues. The CDR3 region is CASSPQPDRGGYTF. CDR3 nucleotides: TGTGCCAGCAGCCCGCAGCCGGACAGGGGTGGCTACACCTTC.

This sequence joins TRBV1 and TRBJ1-6; no check of the table's D call, TRBD1, against the DNA was made. TRBV1 is marked as a pseudogene. This CDR3 comprises 21 residues. The CDR3 sequence is CTSSQAAVGRGRLLRNSPLHF. Here the CDR3 DNA reads TGCACCAGCAGCCAAGCGGCGGTTGGCAGGGGGCGCTTATTAAGGAATTCACCCCTCCACTTT.

This rearrangement joins TRBV6-6 to TRBJ2-5; 9 nucleotides line up with TRBD1. TRBJ2-7 explains the end of the DNA better; the J call may be wrong. The germline CDR1 and CDR2 sequences are MNHNY and SVGAGI (reference sequence). The CDR3 is 15 amino acids. CDR3 DNA: TGTGCCAGCAGTTACCTGGGACAGGGATCCTACGAGCAGTACTTC. Translating gives CASSYLGQGSYEQYF.

The chain has TRBV28 and TRBJ2-7, with TRBD2 matching over 11 bases. The V and J ends lost 3 bases and 2 bases, in that order; junction bases with no gene match: 0. The V gene's germline CDR1 is MDHEN and CDR2 SYDVKM. The CDR3 sequence is 14 residues long. The CDR3 reads CASSLTSGTYEQYF. DNA for the CDR3: TGTGCCAGCAGTTTGACTAGCGGGACCTACGAGCAGTACTTC. Filled out from reference TRBV28 and TRBJ2-7, the complete variable domain reads DVKVTQSSRYLVKRTGEKVFLECVQDMDHENMFWYRQDPGLGLRLIYFSYDVKMKEKGDIPEGYSVSREKKERFSLILESASTNQTSMYLCASSLTSGTYEQYFGPGTRLTVT.

V gene TRBV11-2 combines with J gene TRBJ2-7, with D hard to call. Trimming removed 2 bases at V and 0 bases at J, with 8 bases between. Germline V gene lookup returns CDR1 SGHAT and CDR2 FQNNGV. This CDR3 is built from 14 residues. The CDR3 region is CASSLFPDSYEQYF. The CDR3 DNA follows: TGTGCCAGCAGCTTATTTCCAGACTCCTACGAGCAGTACTTC.

The chain carries TRBV5-5 and TRBJ1-4; D gene uncertain. V shed 2 bases and J shed 1 base, with 9 bases lying between them. The CDR3 is 15 amino acids. From germline, CDR1 is SGHKS and CDR2 YYEKEE (reference sequence). The CDR3 DNA reads TGTGCCAGCAGCTTTAGGATTGGAACTAATGAAAAACTGTTTTTT. Its protein product is CASSFRIGTNEKLFF.

Notes on this clone: Other DNA variants within this sample encode the same CDR3. The V and J genes are TRBV5-1 and TRBJ1-2; D remains unclear. Between the trimmed V and J ends, which lost 0 bases and 6 bases, there was a span of 6 bases. Per the germline V gene, CDR1 is SGHRS and CDR2 is YFSETQ. CDR3 length: 12 amino acids. The CDR3 DNA is TGCGCCAGCAGCTTGGAACGGAATGGCTACACCTTC. Protein product: CASSLERNGYTF.

This chain joins TRBV29-1 and TRBJ1-1, with D hard to call. Germline lookup yields CDR1 SQVTM and CDR2 ANQGSEA. The V end was cut by 0 bases, the J end by 6 bases, with 5 bases between. This CDR3 region has 11 residues. The CDR3 sequence: CSVEDLPEAFF. The CDR3 DNA follows: TGCAGCGTTGAAGATCTCCCTGAAGCTTTCTTT. The entire variable domain, with the rest obtained from reference TRBV29-1 and TRBJ1-1, is as follows: SAVISQKPSRDICQRGTSLTIQCQVDSQVTMMFWYRQQPGQSLTLIATANQGSEATYESGFVIDKFPISRPNLTFSTLTVSNMSPEDSSIYLCSVEDLPEAFFGQGTRLTVV.

The rearrangement uses TRBV19 and TRBJ1-1; D remains unclear. CDR3 length: 13 residues. Germline loops: CDR1 LNHDA, CDR2 SQIVND (reference sequence). Trimming left V 6 bases short and J 0 bases short, with 8 bases between. The CDR3 spells CASSRTVNTEAFF. CDR3 in DNA: TGTGCCAGTAGCAGGACGGTGAACACTGAAGCTTTCTTT.

The V and J genes are TRBV4-1 and TRBJ2-1, with D maybe TRBD2 (6 bases). Between the trimmed V and J ends, which lost 1 base and 8 bases, there was a span of 12 bases. CDR1 MGHRA and CDR2 YSYEKL come from the germline V gene. The CDR3 has 14 residues. CDR3 nucleotide sequence: TGCGCCAGCAGCCAAGTAGGGACTCGGGATGAGCAGTTCTTC. Its translation: CASSQVGTRDEQFF.

The chain carries TRBV7-9 and TRBJ2-1; TRBD1 matches 8 bases. The CDR3 has 15 amino acids. The V gene's germline CDR1 is SEHNR and CDR2 FQNEAQ (reference sequence). V lost 5 bases to trimming and J lost 5 bases; unmatched junction nucleotides: 8. The CDR3 region is CASSHRTGRNNEQFF. In DNA form, the CDR3 reads TGTGCCAGCAGCCACCGGACAGGGCGCAACAATGAGCAGTTCTTC.

Notes on this clone: Germline is not matched at one junction end, which may reflect a read error. This rearrangement joins TRBV7-6 to TRBJ2-3, with 11 nucleotides matching TRBD2. CDR3 size: 16 residues. Germline CDR1 is SGHVS and CDR2 is FNYEAQ. The CDR3 here is CASSLAGGVVSDTQYF. In DNA, the CDR3 is TGTGCCAGCAGCCTAGCGGGAGGAGTTGTGTCAGATACGCAGTATTTT.

This clone was detected a few times. This sequence joins TRBV4-1 and TRBJ2-1, with D possibly matching TRBD2 (6 bases). The CDR3 extends over 18 amino acids. Per germline, CDR1 MGHRA and CDR2 YSYEKL. Between the trimmed V and J ends, which lost 6 bases and 1 base, there was a span of 22 bases. The CDR3: CASSRGRASSASYNEQFF. As DNA, the CDR3 is TGCGCCAGCAGTCGTGGAAGGGCTTCTAGCGCTTCCTACAATGAGCAGTTCTTC.

The chain has TRBV9 and TRBJ2-2; D gene unclear. Deletions cut 3 bases from V and 0 bases from J, with 9 bases between. CDR1 and CDR2 from the germline V gene are SGDLS and YYNGEE. CDR3 length: 15 amino acids. The CDR3: CASSAAFANTGELFF. CDR3 bases: TGTGCCAGCAGCGCCGCTTTCGCGAACACCGGGGAGCTGTTTTTT.

The chain carries TRBV5-1 and TRBJ2-2; a weak D match, TRBD1 (5 bases). The CDR3 is made up of 18 amino acids. The V gene lost 7 bases and the J gene lost 0 bases, with 22 bases spanning the gap. CDR1 and CDR2 from the germline V gene are SGHRS and YFSETQ. CDR3 nucleotides: TGCGCCAGCGTCGGGTGGGGCGGAAGCGTCGCGAACACCGGGGAGCTGTTTTTT. This codes for CASVGWGGSVANTGELFF. Supplemented by reference TRBV5-1 and TRBJ2-2, the full variable domain reads KAGVTQTPRYLIKTRGQQVTLSCSPISGHRSVSWYQQTPGQGLQFLFEYFSETQRNKGNFPGRFSGRQFSNSRSEMNVSTLELGDSALYLCASVGWGGSVANTGELFFGEGSRLTVL.

V and J are TRBV5-1 and TRBJ1-4, with D possibly being TRBD1 (6 bases). Germline V gene data show CDR1 as SGHRS and CDR2 as YFSETQ. The germline V and J ends were trimmed by 0 bases and 8 bases, with 8 bases remaining between them. The CDR3 is made up of 13 amino acids. The CDR3 DNA follows: TGCGCCAGCAGCTTGGGCGGGGGCGAAAAACTGTTTTTT. Translating it yields CASSLGGGEKLFF.

Comments on this clone: The junction does not match germline at one end; this may be a read error. The chain joins TRBV6-6 to TRBJ2-7; TRBD1 aligns across 7 bases. The CDR3 extends over 13 amino acids. From germline, CDR1 is MNHNY and CDR2 SVGAGI (reference sequence). The CDR3 DNA follows: TGTGCCAGCAGTCCCGGGACAGCCTATGAGCAGTACTTC. Its protein product is CASSPGTAYEQYF.

V is TRBV5-6 and J is TRBJ2-7; 9 bases match TRBD2. Looked up from germline, CDR1 is SGHDT and CDR2 is YYEEEE. The CDR3 has 16 amino acids. The V and J ends lost 4 bases and 12 bases, in that order; junction bases with no gene match: 20. The CDR3 nucleotides read TGTGCCAGCAGCGTTGGACTAGCGACTCTCCTTTACGAGGGGTACTTC. It encodes CASSVGLATLLYEGYF.

The chain couples TRBV28 to TRBJ2-7; D may match TRBD1 or TRBD2 (5 bases each). There are 13 residues in the CDR3. CDR1 and CDR2 from the germline V gene are MDHEN and SYDVKM. Trimming took 2 bases from V and 2 from J, leaving 7 bases between them. CDR3 DNA sequence: TGTGCCAGCAGTTTACGGGGACCCTACGAGCAGTACTTC. Protein sequence: CASSLRGPYEQYF.

The chain couples TRBV18 to TRBJ2-3; 8 bases are shared with TRBD2. This CDR3 is 15 amino acids long. Germline V gene lookup returns CDR1 KGHSH and CDR2 LQKENI. V was clipped by 6 bases and J by 0 bases; unmatched bases: 5. The chain's CDR3 is CASSRSGTSTDTQYF. The CDR3, as DNA: TGTGCCAGCTCCCGTAGCGGGACTAGCACAGATACGCAGTATTTT.

The rearrangement joins TRBV5-1 to TRBJ2-7; D unresolved. The V gene lost 0 bases and the J gene lost 1 base, with 8 bases spanning the gap. The CDR3 length is 14 residues. Germline loops: CDR1 SGHRS, CDR2 YFSETQ. DNA of the CDR3: TGCGCCAGCAGCTTGGTGTCCGGATCCTACGAGCAGTACTTC. Amino acids: CASSLVSGSYEQYF.

The J gene is TRBJ2-3, the V gene TRBV18; a weak D match, TRBD2 (6 bases). V lost 4 bases and J lost 4, with 21 bases in between. There are 17 residues in the CDR3. Germline-derived CDR1 and CDR2 are KGHSH and LQKENI. Written as DNA, the CDR3 is TGTGCCAGCTCACAAAGCACCCCCGGAGGGTCCGCAGATACGCAGTATTTT. Translated, it gives CASSQSTPGGSADTQYF.

V gene TRBV29-1 combines with J gene TRBJ1-5; tentatively, D is TRBD1 (5 bases). This CDR3 is 17 amino acids long. Trimming removed 2 bases at V and 0 bases at J, with 17 bases between. The germline V gene encodes CDR1 SQVTM and CDR2 ANQGSEA. The CDR3 DNA sequence: TGCAGCGTTGAATGGCATCGGACATACTATAGCAATCAGCCCCAGCATTTT. Translation: CSVEWHRTYYSNQPQHF.

The rearrangement uses TRBV7-3 and TRBJ1-4; the D gene is possibly TRBD1 (5 bases). V was cut by 5 bases and J by 8 bases, with 12 bases left in between. The CDR3 has 13 residues. CDR1 and CDR2 (germline): SGHTA, FQGTGA. CDR3 DNA sequence: TGTGCCAGCAGCCCGGGTCCAGGGGAAAAACTGTTTTTT. It specifies CASSPGPGEKLFF.

The chain joins TRBV6-5 to TRBJ2-7; D may correspond to TRBD1 or TRBD2 (6 bases each). This CDR3 region has 14 residues. The germline V gene encodes CDR1 MNHEY and CDR2 SVGAGI. The germline V and J ends were trimmed by 3 bases and 4 bases, with 13 bases remaining between them. The CDR3 loop is CASSYQGGPYEQYF. The CDR3 DNA sequence: TGTGCCAGCAGTTATCAAGGGGGGCCGTACGAGCAGTACTTC.

The chain employs TRBV5-4 and TRBJ1-4; D is unclear. The CDR3 extends over 14 amino acids. Germline assignment: CDR1 SGHNT and CDR2 YYREEE (reference sequence). V gave up 0 bases and J gave up 0 bases, with 3 bases separating them. The CDR3 DNA follows: TGTGCCAGCAGCTTGGGAGCAACTAATGAAAAACTGTTTTTT. Its translation is CASSLGATNEKLFF.